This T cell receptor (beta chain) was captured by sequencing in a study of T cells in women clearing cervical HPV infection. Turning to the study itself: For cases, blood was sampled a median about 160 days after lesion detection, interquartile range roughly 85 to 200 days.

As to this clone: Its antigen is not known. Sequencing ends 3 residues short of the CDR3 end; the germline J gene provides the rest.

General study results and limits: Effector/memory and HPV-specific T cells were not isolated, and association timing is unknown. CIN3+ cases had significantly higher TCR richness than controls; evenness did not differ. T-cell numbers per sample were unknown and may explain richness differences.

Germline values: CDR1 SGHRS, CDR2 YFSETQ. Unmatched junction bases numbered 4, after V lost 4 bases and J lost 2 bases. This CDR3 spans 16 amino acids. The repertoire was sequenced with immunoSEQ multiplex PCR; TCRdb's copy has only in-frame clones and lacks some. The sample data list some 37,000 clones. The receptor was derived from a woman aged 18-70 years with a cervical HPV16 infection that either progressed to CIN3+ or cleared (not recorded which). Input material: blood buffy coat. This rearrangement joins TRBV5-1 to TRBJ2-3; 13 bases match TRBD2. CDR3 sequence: CASSAGLAGATDTQYF. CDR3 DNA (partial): TGCGCCAGCAGCGCCGGACTAGCGGGGGCCACAGATACG.